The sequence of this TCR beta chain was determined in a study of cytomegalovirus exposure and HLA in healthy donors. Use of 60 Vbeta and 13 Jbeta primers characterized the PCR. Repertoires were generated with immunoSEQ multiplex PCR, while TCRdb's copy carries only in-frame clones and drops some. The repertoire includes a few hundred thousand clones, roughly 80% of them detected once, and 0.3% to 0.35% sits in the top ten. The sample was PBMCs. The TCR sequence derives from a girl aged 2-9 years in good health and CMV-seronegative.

DNA of the CDR3: TGTGCCAGCAGTTACTCGATAGCGGGAGTATACGAGCAGTACTTC. Encoded protein: CASSYSIAGVYEQYF. This rearrangement joins TRBV6-5 to TRBJ2-7, with 9 bases lining up with TRBD2. Per the germline V gene, CDR1 is MNHEY and CDR2 is SVGAGI. V was pared by 0 bases and J by 4 bases, with 4 bases of the junction left unmatched. The CDR3 extends over 15 amino acids.